The clone carrying this T cell receptor (beta chain) was detected once. This record belongs to a study of blood T cells in healthy people across ages. With a J-beta primer mix and a sample-barcoded 5' primer, a second PCR ran about 7 to 12 cycles. One entry per CDR3 protein results from TCRdb running MiXCR on the 5' RACE reads. This table has around 800,000 distinct CDR3 sequences, 62% appearing once. Samples each yielded at least 5 micrograms of total RNA. V was pared by 6 bases and J by 2 bases, with 4 bases of the junction left unmatched. The CDR3 is made up of 16 amino acids. Per the germline V gene, CDR1 is MNHNS and CDR2 is SASEGT.

The sample taken for sequencing was blood. This TCR derives from a man aged 30-40 years in good health. The chain has TRBV6-1 and TRBJ2-6; 10 nucleotides agree with TRBD1. The CDR3 DNA follows: TGTGCCAGCAGCCTCGACAGGGGGCCTGGGGCCAACGTCCTGACTTTC. It translates to CASSLDRGPGANVLTF.